The source of this TCR beta chain is a study of molecular identifiers for immune sequencing clone quantification. Turning to the study itself: The replicates split RNA from approximately 22,000 or 94,000 naive CD8 cells five ways and sequenced four.

With respect to this clonotype: As yet, its antigen is unknown.

The use of previously described methods and listed TCR primers produced the bulk TCR libraries. TCRdb called the PCR reads again in MiXCR, with one record for every CDR3 protein. The table shows about 97,000 distinct CDR3 sequences, with 30% to 45% occurring only once. Study-wide results and caveats: In cases of identical TCR molecules sharing a barcode, highly expanded clone sizes could be underestimated.

V lost 0 bases to trimming and J lost 6 bases, with 9 bases between them. The CDR3 is made up of 13 amino acids. The germline gives CDR1 LGHNA, CDR2 YSLEER. Naive CD8 T cells were sorted as CD8+CD4-CCR7+CD45RA+. The chain employs TRBV4-3 and TRBJ2-7; D is perhaps TRBD1 (5 bases). The specimen sequenced was naive CD8+ T cells from blood, with Jurkat cell RNA spiked in. As for subset: FACS-sorted CD8+CD4-CCR7+CD45RA+ naive T cells. The source of this sequence is a human donor in good health. Some libraries in this study had Jurkat cell RNA spiked in. The CDR3 loop reads CASSQDPRAEQYF. The CDR3 DNA is TGCGCCAGCAGCCAAGATCCCAGGGCCGAGCAGTACTTC.